This record looks at one T cell receptor beta chain sequence and its context. The data stem from a study of blood T cell repertoires in COVID-19. Study background: Researchers got acute and convalescent COVID-19 samples from the United States, Italy and Spain.

Original analysis: Estimation of nucleated cell counts relied on the amplification of reference gene primers. Profiled with immunoSEQ multiplex PCR; TCRdb holds only in-frame clones, not every one. Clone size and V and J calls were adopted from that table, with D and trimming inferred from the DNA. The sample consists of 110,000 or so clones, nearly 90% of them appearing once. Germline V gene lookup returns CDR1 SGHRS and CDR2 YFSETQ. This CDR3 is built from 15 residues. V trimming: 5 bases; J trimming: 0 bases; junction bases outside the gene matches: 5. The V gene is TRBV5-1, the J gene TRBJ2-3; 8 bases match TRBD2. Sequenced sample: peripheral blood. The sequence came from an older woman who had recovered from COVID-19. CDR3 nucleotide sequence: TGCGCCAGCAGACCTAGCGGGTCTAGCACAGATACGCAGTATTTT. Its protein is CASRPSGSSTDTQYF.